This T cell receptor (beta chain) was sequenced in a study of quantifying T cell responses using KT2 cells (dated by TCRdb to the late 2010s). General notes on the study: RNA was DNase-treated and reverse transcribed with TCR alpha and beta constant-region primers, mostly using SuperScript III. The efficiency of the T4 ligation step under optimum conditions was estimated to be above 9%. To avoid over-amplification, PCR2 was carried out as a SYBR Green qPCR and halted once a predetermined fluorescence threshold was reached.

The method was UMI-ligation and nested PCR. Using T4 RNA ligase 1, a single-stranded oligonucleotide bearing the Illumina SP2 sequence plus a UMI was ligated onto the 3' end of the cDNA. PCR1 used three to five cycles (98 degrees C 15 s, 69 degrees C 30 s, 72 degrees C 40 s), and the beta primer was an equimolar mix of RC1.1 and RC1.2 that covered TRBC1 and TRBC2. From PCR2 onward, TCR alpha and beta chains were processed separately, with sample indices and Illumina adaptors added. The UMI comprised 12 random nucleotides, as two hexamers separated by a spacer, placed after an 8-base spacer. Libraries were sequenced on an Illumina MiSeq using v2 2x251 paired-end chemistry, with about 11 samples typically included per run. To increase diversity, roughly 5-7% PhiX DNA was added to each sequencing library. Under the source paper's analysis protocol: Raw reads were converted to FASTQ with bcl2fastq and demultiplexed by dual indices using Demultiplexor. V and J genes were assigned by Decombinator through tag matching, with a single base-pair mismatch being allowed. UMIs were used by Collapsinator to correct both sequencing errors and frequency errors caused by PCR heterogeneity. CDR3Translator turned Decombinator identifiers into nucleotide sequence, translated that sequence into amino acids, and pulled out the CDR3 based on C- and N-terminal motifs. Each distinct KT2 TCR was counted as a cluster of KT2 sequences sharing one unique molecular identifier. TCRdb passed the public sequencing reads through fastp at Q25 and MiXCR, retaining productive beta sequences. Rows are combined by CDR3 protein, so each entry shows the most common genes and DNA. TCRdb, rather than the study authors, made the V and J calls. The sample table holds some 43,000 distinct CDR3 sequences, of which approximately 17% were seen once. Of the sample, 40% to 55% is held by the ten largest clones.

To test the sensitivity and accuracy of the pipeline, known numbers of KT2, a T cell clone whose TCR had already been sequenced, were spiked into unfractionated PBMC. KT2 cells were mixed with a fixed number of PBMC to create a range of KT2-to-PBMC ratios. Concerning this clonotype itself: Which antigen it targets is not known. The input lacks base qualities; no much larger clone sits a single base away.

On the study overall, not on this receptor specifically: At very high KT2 spike-in numbers, detection of KT2 sequences reached saturation. Counts of KT2 alpha and beta sequences scaled linearly with input KT2 cell number over several orders of magnitude. KT2 sequences were still detected at the lowest spike-in tested, roughly one KT2 cell per 100,000 PBMC. This TCR sequencing study did not compare the pipeline side by side with other TCR sequencing techniques.

The sequenced sample was PBMCs spiked with cells of the T cell clone KT2. The sequence derives from a human donor.

The CDR3 region: CASSQALTRNTGELFF. The DNA sequence is TGCGCCAGCAGCCAAGCCCTAACAAGAAACACCGGGGAGCTGTTTTTT. This receptor chain uses TRBV4-1 and TRBJ2-2, with the D gene not clear enough to name. Counted from cysteine to phenylalanine, this CDR3 has 16 amino acids. Only the CDR3 region is kept as DNA, spanning 48 bases read in frame from base 1. The CDR1 and CDR2 encoded by the germline V gene are MGHRA and YSYEKL. V gives up 1 base and J gives up 2 bases, and the segment between their germline ends measures 11 bases.